This paragraph reports one TCR beta chain. Its antigen is not known. Profiled with immunoSEQ multiplex PCR; TCRdb holds only in-frame clones, not every one. The data show around 66,000 clones, 75% to 90% seen once. The data belong to a study of Tregs in tolerant kidney transplant recipients. The germline V gene has CDR1 MDHEN and CDR2 SYDVKM. CDR3 length: 11 amino acids. The germline V and J ends were trimmed by 10 bases and 3 bases, with 10 bases remaining between them. Study-wide results and limits: Changing PCR primers prevented nucleotide comparison between some patients' samples.

Thawed PBMCs were FACS-sorted into unstimulated CD4+CD25+CD127- regulatory T cells, CD4+CD25- non-regulatory cells, CD4 and CD8 cells. The specimen was Tregs from blood, collected before the transplant. The genes are TRBV28 and TRBJ2-7; D tentatively reads TRBD1 or TRBD2 (5 bases each). This receptor was taken from a human donor who received a combined kidney and bone marrow transplant. CDR3 in DNA: TGTGCCACGGCTGGGGGCTACGAGCAGTACTTC. This encodes CATAGGYEQYF.